A selection of T cell receptor beta chains follows, all from one sample in a study of blood T cell repertoires in COVID-19. Assay: immunoSEQ multiplex PCR; the TCRdb copy retains only in-frame clones and omits some. The sample has a few hundred thousand clones; more than 80% are singletons. Sequenced sample: peripheral blood. The source of these receptors is a man between 18 and 35 years old who had recovered from COVID-19. Both conserved end residues are part of each CDR3. The D gene is left open where the match is weak.

d_gene	j_gene	v_gene	CDR3nt	CDR3aa
NA	TRBJ2-1	TRBV5-6	TGTGCCAGCAAAGAGGGTATCAGTGAGCAGTTCTTC	CASKEGISEQFF
NA	TRBJ1-1	TRBV14	TGTGCCAGCAGCCATTTAGGGGCGACGGGCGCTGAAGCTTTCTTT	CASSHLGATGAEAFF
NA	TRBJ1-5	TRBV5-8	TGTGCCAGCAGCTTGGACAGTTATAGCAATCAGCCCCAGCATTTT	CASSLDSYSNQPQHF
TRBD1	TRBJ1-2	TRBV12-5	TGTGCTAGTGGTTGGACAGGGGGCCTCTCTAATCCAAGCCCGATCTATGGCTACACCTTC	CASGWTGGLSNPSPIYGYTF
NA	TRBJ2-1	TRBV14	TGTGCCAGCAGCCAGGCGGAATACAATGAGCAGTTCTTC	CASSQAEYNEQFF
TRBD1	TRBJ1-1	TRBV2	TGTGCCAGCAGTACGGACAGGGAAGGTGAAGCTTTCTTT	CASSTDREGEAFF
TRBD1	TRBJ1-6	TRBV6-5	TGTGCCAGCAGTTACACAGGGGGTGATAATTCACCCCTCCACTTT	CASSYTGGDNSPLHF
NA	TRBJ2-1	TRBV4-1	TGCGCCAGCAGGCCGGAAACAGGGCACAATGAGCAGTTCTTC	CASRPETGHNEQFF
TRBD2	TRBJ2-7	TRBV9	TGTGCCAGCAGTGCCGGGACTAGCGGGACCTACGAGCAGTACTTC	CASSAGTSGTYEQYF
TRBD1	TRBJ1-6	TRBV10-1	TGCGCCAGGAGGACAGGGGTTGAGTCACCCCTCCACTTT	CARRTGVESPLHF
NA	TRBJ1-6	TRBV18	TGTGCCAGCTCACCTGGAGATAATTCACCCCTCCACTTT	CASSPGDNSPLHF
TRBD1	TRBJ1-2	TRBV19	TGTGCCAGTAGCACCGGGACAGGGCCTGGTTGGGATGGCTACACCTTC	CASSTGTGPGWDGYTF